This TCR beta chain is drawn from a study of molecular identifiers for immune sequencing clone quantification. Broader study findings: Jurkat TCR RNA spiked in from one cell could reportedly be detected among about 1.1 million naive cells. In CMV-specific effectors, clones above 20 copies held over 98% of molecules; naive, under 1%.

Bulk TCR libraries used previously described methods and listed TCR primers. TCRdb recomputed calls from the PCR reads with MiXCR, one row per CDR3 protein. The sample shows fewer than 350,000 distinct CDR3 sequences, roughly 24% of them seen only once. This CDR3 region has 15 residues. Germline V gives CDR1 LGHDT, CDR2 YNNKEL (reference sequence). Trimming removed 0 bases at V and 2 bases at J, with 10 bases between. Points on this clonotype: Its cognate antigen is unknown.

This TCR was recovered from a human donor in good health. Some libraries in this study had Jurkat cell RNA spiked in. The sequenced sample consisted of naive CD8+ T cells from blood, with Jurkat cell RNA spiked in. The subset here: FACS-sorted CD8+CD4-CCR7+CD45RA+ naive T cells. V is TRBV3-1 and J is TRBJ1-1; no firm D call. CDR3 in DNA: TGTGCCAGCAGCCAAGATTTAGACGGAAACACTGAAGCTTTCTTT. The encoded protein is CASSQDLDGNTEAFF.